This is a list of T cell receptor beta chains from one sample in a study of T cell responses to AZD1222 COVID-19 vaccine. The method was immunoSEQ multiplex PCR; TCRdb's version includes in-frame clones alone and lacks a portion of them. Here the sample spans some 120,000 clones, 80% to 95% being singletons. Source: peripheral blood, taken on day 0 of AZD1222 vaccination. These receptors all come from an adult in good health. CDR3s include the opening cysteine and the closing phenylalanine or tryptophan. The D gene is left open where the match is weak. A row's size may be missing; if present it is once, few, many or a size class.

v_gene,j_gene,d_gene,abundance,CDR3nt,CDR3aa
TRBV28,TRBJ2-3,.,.,TGTGCCAGCAGTTTGGGGGGAAGCCCAGATACGCAGTATTTT,CASSLGGSPDTQYF
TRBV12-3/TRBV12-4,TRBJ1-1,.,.,TGTGCCAGCAGTTTGGGAGGGGGAACTGAAGCTTTCTTT,CASSLGGGTEAFF
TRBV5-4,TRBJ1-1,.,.,TGTGCCAGCAGAATCCCGGGGACCAACACTGAAGCTTTCTTT,CASRIPGTNTEAFF
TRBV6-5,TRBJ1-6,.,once,TGTGCCAGCAGGCCGGGCTATAATTCACCCCTCCACTTT,CASRPGYNSPLHF
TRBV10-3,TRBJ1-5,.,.,TGTGCCCCGAGATGGGGAGATAGCAATCAGCCCCAGCATTTT,CAPRWGDSNQPQHF
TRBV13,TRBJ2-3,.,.,TGTGCCAGCAGCTTGGGGACCCAGGACGCAGATACGCAGTATTTT,CASSLGTQDADTQYF
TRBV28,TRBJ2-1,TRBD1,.,TGTGCCAGCAGTGACGGGACAGGGCAGTTCTTC,CASSDGTGQFF
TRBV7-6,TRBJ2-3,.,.,TGTGCCAGCAGCCTATCCCCTCGGGAGCCCAACACAGATACGCAGTATTTT,CASSLSPREPNTDTQYF
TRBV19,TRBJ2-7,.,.,TGTGCCAGTAGTATAGGGCCGTTCATCGAGCAGTACTTC,CASSIGPFIEQYF
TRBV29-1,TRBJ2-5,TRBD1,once,TGCAGCGTTGTACAGGGGTCCCAAGAGACCCAGTACTTC,CSVVQGSQETQYF
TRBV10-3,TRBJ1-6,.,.,TGTGCCATCAGTGTAGGACAGCATAATTCACCCCTCCACTTT,CAISVGQHNSPLHF
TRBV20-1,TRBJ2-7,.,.,TGCAGTGCTAGAGGGGACACCGAAGGTCACTTC,CSARGDTEGHF
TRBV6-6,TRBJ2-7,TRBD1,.,TGTGCCAGCAGTTATGACAGGGGGTGGGACGAGCAGTACTTC,CASSYDRGWDEQYF
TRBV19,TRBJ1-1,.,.,TGTGCCAGTAGCCGCTGGGGGGGTCGGGACACTGAAGCTTTCTTT,CASSRWGGRDTEAFF
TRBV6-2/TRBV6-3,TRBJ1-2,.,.,TGTGCCAGCAGTTCGGACAGCTATGGCTACACCTTC,CASSSDSYGYTF
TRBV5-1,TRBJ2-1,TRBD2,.,TGCGCCAGCTGGGGTAGCGGGAGGCGCCCCTCCTACAATGAGCAGTTCTTC,CASWGSGRRPSYNEQFF
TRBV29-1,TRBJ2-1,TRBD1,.,TGCAGCGTTGGACAGGGATCTAATGAGCAGTTCTTC,CSVGQGSNEQFF
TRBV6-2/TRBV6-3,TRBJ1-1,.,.,TGTGCCAGCAGCCCCTGGGGGAGCACTGAAGCTTTCTTT,CASSPWGSTEAFF
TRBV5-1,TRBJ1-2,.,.,TGCGCCAGCAGCCTCCAGGAGGGGAACTATGGCTACACCTTC,CASSLQEGNYGYTF
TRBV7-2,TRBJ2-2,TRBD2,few,TGTGCCAGCAGCTTAGGGGGCCCCAGCGGGACGACCGGGGAGCTGTTTTTT,CASSLGGPSGTTGELFF
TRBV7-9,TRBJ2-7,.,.,TGTGCCAGCAGCTCAAGCGTGAGCTCCTACGAGCAGTACTTC,CASSSSVSSYEQYF
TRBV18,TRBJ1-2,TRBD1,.,TGTGCCAGCTCACCACCGGGACAGGGCTTCTATGGCTACACCTTC,CASSPPGQGFYGYTF
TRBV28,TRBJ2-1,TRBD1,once,TGTGCCAGCAGTTTTTCGAGCCGGGGACAGAAGAACAATGAGCAGTTCTTC,CASSFSSRGQKNNEQFF
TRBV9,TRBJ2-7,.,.,TGTGCCAGCAGCGTACAGGGCACCTACGAGCAGTACTTC,CASSVQGTYEQYF
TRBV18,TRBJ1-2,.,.,TGTGCCAGCTCACCACGGGCAGGGGAGCGCTACACCTTC,CASSPRAGERYTF
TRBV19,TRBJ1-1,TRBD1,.,TGTGCCAGTAACATCCAGGGGGGGAACACTGAAGCTTTCTTT,CASNIQGGNTEAFF
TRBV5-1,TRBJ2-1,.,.,TGCGCCAGCAGCTTTATAGCGGAAAATGAGCAGTTCTTC,CASSFIAENEQFF
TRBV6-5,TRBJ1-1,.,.,TGTGCCAGCAATACAGTCCAGAACACTGAAGCTTTCTTT,CASNTVQNTEAFF
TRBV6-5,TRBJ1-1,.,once,TGTGCCAGCAGTTCCCAGCAGGGGAACACTGAAGCTTTCTTT,CASSSQQGNTEAFF
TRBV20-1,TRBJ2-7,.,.,TGCAGTGCTGCGCGTAGCTACGAGCAGTACTTC,CSAARSYEQYF
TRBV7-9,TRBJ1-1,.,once,TGTGCCAGCAGATTCACCAGGGGCCGGAACACTGAAGCTTTCTTT,CASRFTRGRNTEAFF
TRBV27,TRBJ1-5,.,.,TGTGCCAGCAGTTTCTCCCTCACTCTGCTTTACCTTAGCAATCAGCCCCAGCATTTT,CASSFSLTLLYLSNQPQHF
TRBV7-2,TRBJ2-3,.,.,TGTGCCAGCAGCCCAGACGCAGATACGCAGTATTTT,CASSPDADTQYF
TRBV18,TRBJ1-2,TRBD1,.,TGTGCCAGCTCACCGGGGGACAGGGGTACTGGCTACACCTTC,CASSPGDRGTGYTF
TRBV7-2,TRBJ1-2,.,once,TGTGCCAGCGGGCGGGACTATGGCTACACCTTC,CASGRDYGYTF
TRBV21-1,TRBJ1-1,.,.,TGTGCCAGCAGCAAAGTCGGGACGCCGAACACTGAAGCTTTCTTT,CASSKVGTPNTEAFF
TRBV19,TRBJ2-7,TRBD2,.,TGTGCCAGCAAGGGGACTAGCGGACTCTACGAGCAGTACTTC,CASKGTSGLYEQYF
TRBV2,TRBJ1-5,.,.,TGTGCCAGCAGCCAAGATTATAGCAATCAGCCCCAGCATTTT,CASSQDYSNQPQHF
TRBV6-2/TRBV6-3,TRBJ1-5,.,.,TGTGCCAGCAGCCGGGACGGACTCCTGAGCAATCAGCCCCAGCATTTT,CASSRDGLLSNQPQHF
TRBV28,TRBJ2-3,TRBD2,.,TGTGCCAGCAGTTTGGGGGCTAGCGGGAGAGACACAGATACGCAGTATTTT,CASSLGASGRDTDTQYF
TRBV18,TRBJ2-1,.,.,TGTGCCAGCTCACCAAGGAGGGGGCGCCCCAACAATGAGCAGTTCTTC,CASSPRRGRPNNEQFF
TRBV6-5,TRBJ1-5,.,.,TGTGCCAGCAGTTATTTGGGGGGTAATCAGCCCCAGCATTTT,CASSYLGGNQPQHF
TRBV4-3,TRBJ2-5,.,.,TGCGCCAGCGCAACGAAATCGGGGGAGACCCAGTACTTC,CASATKSGETQYF
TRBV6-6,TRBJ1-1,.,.,TGTGCCAGCACCTTCTCAAGCAACACTGAAGCTTTCTTT,CASTFSSNTEAFF
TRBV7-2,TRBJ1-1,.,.,TGTGCCAGCAGCTTATGGGGGGCGTATTCGACTGAAGCTTTCTTT,CASSLWGAYSTEAFF
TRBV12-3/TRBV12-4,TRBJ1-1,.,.,TGTGCCAGCTCTAGGGGTGCGAGCACTGAAGCTTTCTTT,CASSRGASTEAFF
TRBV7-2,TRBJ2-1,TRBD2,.,TGTGCCAGCAGCTTGGGCGGGACTACAAACAATGAGCAGTTCTTC,CASSLGGTTNNEQFF